This T cell receptor beta chain was recorded in a study of CD8 T cells in ankylosing spondylitis. Construction of TCR beta libraries was performed using quantitative 5'-RACE with molecular barcodes. MiXCR was run by TCRdb on the 5' RACE reads, yielding one entry per CDR3 protein. The profile shows approximately 340,000 distinct CDR3 sequences, approximately 15% of them singletons. This clonotype came up a few times. The antigen remains unidentified. V dropped 0 bases and J dropped 0 bases, with 17 bases sitting between them. Germline lookup yields CDR1 LNHNV and CDR2 YYDKDF (reference sequence). The CDR3 sequence is 19 residues long. Study-level results: Disease-linked clones reportedly concentrated significantly in matched ankylosing spondylitis synovial fluid.

The TCR comes from a male donor with ankylosing spondylitis or in good health (not recorded which). The chain uses TRBV15 and TRBJ2-2; D is perhaps TRBD2 (6 bases). The source material was blood, either unsorted or a sorted T cell fraction (not recorded which). CDR3 in amino acids: CATSREKEGSIPNTGELFF. The CDR3 nucleotides read TGTGCCACCAGCAGAGAGAAGGAGGGGTCGATCCCGAACACCGGGGAGCTGTTTTTT.